A selection of T cell receptor beta chains follows, all from one sample in a study of cytotoxic CD8 clonotypes in ibrutinib-treated CLL. Method: immunoSEQ multiplex PCR; TCRdb's copy keeps in-frame clones and lacks some. The data contain some 200,000 clones, roughly three quarters of them singletons. The sample was PBMCs, taken after 12 months of ibrutinib treatment. These receptors originate from a human donor with chronic lymphocytic leukemia. Each CDR3 is given with its conserved first and last residue. A D gene is named only where the DNA matches it firmly. Expanded clones get a size class; other rows say once, few or many, or leave the size out.

TRBJ2-7 | - | - | TRBV12-1 | 15 | CASRPERAPHYEQYF | TGTGCCAGCAGACCTGAGCGGGCACCTCACTACGAGCAGTACTTC
TRBJ2-7 | - | - | TRBV6-1 | 13 | CASSENSPYEQYF | TGTGCCAGCAGTGAAAACAGCCCCTACGAGCAGTACTTC
TRBJ2-7 | TRBD2 | once | TRBV2 | 15 | CASSEVAGGNYEQYF | TGTGCCAGCAGTGAAGTGGCGGGAGGTAACTACGAGCAGTACTTC
TRBJ2-5 | - | - | TRBV7-2 | 13 | CASSFTGRETQYF | TGTGCCAGCAGCTTCACAGGGAGGGAGACCCAGTACTTC
TRBJ1-2 | - | - | TRBV7-2 | 13 | CASSYWSDYGYTF | TGTGCCAGCAGCTATTGGTCCGACTATGGCTACACCTTC
TRBJ1-2 | - | few | TRBV7-9 | 16 | CASSPNLRTGLYGYTF | TGTGCCAGCAGCCCCAATTTGAGAACAGGGCTCTATGGCTACACCTTC
TRBJ2-3 | TRBD1 | - | TRBV5-1 | 16 | CASSTWDRGGQDTQYF | TGCGCCAGCAGCACTTGGGACAGGGGAGGTCAGGATACGCAGTATTTT
TRBJ2-3 | - | - | TRBV28 | 14 | CASRERGGPDTQYF | TGTGCCAGCCGCGAAAGGGGGGGCCCAGATACGCAGTATTTT
TRBJ2-7 | - | few | TRBV7-9 | 14 | CASSFWTVYDEQYF | TGTGCCAGCAGCTTCTGGACGGTCTACGACGAGCAGTACTTC
TRBJ2-1 | TRBD1 | - | TRBV6-1 | 16 | CASSAIRDRSYNEQFF | TGTGCCAGCAGTGCGATCCGGGACAGGAGTTACAATGAGCAGTTCTTC
TRBJ1-2 | TRBD1 | - | TRBV5-1 | 14 | CASSQGQGDYGYTF | TGCGCCAGCAGCCAGGGACAGGGTGACTATGGCTACACCTTC
TRBJ2-3 | TRBD1 | - | TRBV5-1 | 16 | CASSSAGGSVSDTQYF | TGCGCCAGCAGCTCGGCAGGGGGTAGTGTGTCGGATACGCAGTATTTT
TRBJ2-1 | TRBD1 | - | TRBV11-2 | 13 | CASSLDRANEQFF | TGTGCCAGCAGCTTGGACAGGGCGAATGAGCAGTTCTTC
TRBJ2-7 | - | - | TRBV11-3 | 14 | CASSLVQISYEQYF | TGTGCCAGCAGCTTAGTTCAAATATCCTACGAGCAGTACTTC